This T cell receptor beta chain came from a study of blood T cell repertoires in COVID-19. Overall study: COVID-19 samples, acute and convalescent, were from the United States, Italy and Spain. T cells, B-cell-depleted T cells, or PBMCs supplied cDNA or gDNA.

CDR3 length equals 17 residues. The germline V and J ends were trimmed by 0 bases and 0 bases, with 11 bases remaining between them. The germline gives CDR1 LGHNA, CDR2 YSLEER. Libraries were prepared by immunoSEQ multiplex PCR; TCRdb keeps only in-frame clonotypes and omits some of them. The table records about 350,000 clones, 80% to 90% of them present only once. This clone came up a few times. Sequencing was carried out using peripheral blood. This sequence originates from a woman between 55 and 75 years old with COVID-19, enrolled during active disease. V usage is TRBV4-3 and J usage is TRBJ2-2; no reliable D call. The CDR3 sequence is CASSQDPPSPNTGELFF. The CDR3 DNA sequence: TGCGCCAGCAGCCAAGATCCCCCCTCCCCGAACACCGGGGAGCTGTTTTTT.